A selection of T cell receptor beta chains follows, all from one sample in a study of shared clonotypes between healthy human individuals. This table comes from immunoSEQ multiplex PCR, and its TCRdb copy is limited to in-frame clones, with some not included. This table holds over 2,000,000 clones, around 93% found once. Sequencing was carried out using naive CD8+ T cells from PBMCs. The receptors come from a man aged 18-30 years in good health. Some clones in this sample may be carry-over from other donors' samples. CDR3s include the opening cysteine and the closing phenylalanine or tryptophan. The D gene is left open where the match is weak. Clone size is not always given. Where it is, it says once, few, many or a class for expanded clones.

D	size	J	V	DNA	CDR3
.	.	TRBJ2-5	TRBV6-1	TGTGCCAGCAGTGAATTGGGAGGTCAAGAGACCCAGTACTTC	CASSELGGQETQYF
.	.	TRBJ2-1	TRBV2	TGTGCCAGCACGAAGGGTTCGGGTGAGCAGTTCTTC	CASTKGSGEQFF
TRBD1	.	TRBJ2-7	TRBV7-9	TGTGCCAGCAGCCCTGTGGGGACAGTCTACGAGCAGTACTTC	CASSPVGTVYEQYF
.	once	TRBJ2-2	TRBV5-1	TGCGCCAGCAGCTTGGATCCCCTCCGCTCGGGCGGGGAGCTGTTTTTT	CASSLDPLRSGGELFF
.	.	TRBJ2-2	TRBV12-5	TGTGCTAGTGGTTTTGGCATCACCGGGGAGCTGTTTTTT	CASGFGITGELFF
.	.	TRBJ1-1	TRBV27	TGTGCCAGCAGTTTATTGGGGGAAGTGGACACTGAAGCTTTCTTT	CASSLLGEVDTEAFF
.	.	TRBJ1-6	TRBV15	TGTGCCACCAGCAGAGATAGAGGGGGAAGTTCACCCCTCCACTTT	CATSRDRGGSSPLHF
TRBD2	.	TRBJ2-1	TRBV14	TGTGCCAGCAGCCACGCCCCGGGAGGGAGTCCCTACAATGAGCAGTTCTTC	CASSHAPGGSPYNEQFF
.	few	TRBJ1-2	TRBV7-9	TGTGCCAGCAGCGCAGGCTACTATGGCTACACCTTC	CASSAGYYGYTF
.	.	TRBJ2-1	TRBV10-3	TGTGCCATCAGGATTGGCGAGGTGGCGGATTACAATGAGCAGTTCTTC	CAIRIGEVADYNEQFF
.	.	TRBJ2-7	TRBV4-1	TGCGCCAGCAGCCGAGGGGTCACAGGTTACTACGAGCAGTACTTC	CASSRGVTGYYEQYF
.	.	TRBJ1-1	TRBV19	TGTGCCAGTAGTACCTCAGGACACTCGAACACTGAAGCTTTCTTT	CASSTSGHSNTEAFF
.	once	TRBJ1-5	TRBV27	TGTGCCAGCACTACAGGGACGGGCAATCAGCCCCAGCATTTT	CASTTGTGNQPQHF
.	once	TRBJ2-7	TRBV7-9	TGTGCCAGCAGCCGCCCGACAGGAGGCCGTGACGAGCAGTACTTC	CASSRPTGGRDEQYF
.	few	TRBJ1-5	TRBV4-1	TGCGCCAGCAGCGCCCAGAACACAGGGAATCAGCCCCAGCATTTT	CASSAQNTGNQPQHF
TRBD1	.	TRBJ1-5	TRBV27	TGTGCCAGCGGCCTGAGGGGGCTCGATCAGCCCCAGCATTTT	CASGLRGLDQPQHF
TRBD1	.	TRBJ2-7	TRBV4-1	TGCGCCAGCAGCCAAGGCAGACAGGGTGTCTACGAGCAGTACTTC	CASSQGRQGVYEQYF
.	.	TRBJ2-5	TRBV7-9	TGTGCCAGCAGCTTCATCCGGTCCCAAGAGACCCAGTACTTC	CASSFIRSQETQYF
TRBD1	once	TRBJ2-3	TRBV6-1	TGTGCCAGCAGCCCTTTACAGGGGGCAACGGATACGCAGTATTTT	CASSPLQGATDTQYF
.	once	TRBJ1-1	TRBV28	TGTGCCAGCAGTTACATGGGGGGGGATACTGAAGCTTTCTTT	CASSYMGGDTEAFF
.	.	TRBJ1-1	TRBV5-5	TGTGCCAGCGGACCGGGAGAAGCTTTCTTT	CASGPGEAFF
.	.	TRBJ2-7	TRBV6-5	TGTGCCAGCAGTTACTCAGGGGGGAAGGACGAGCAGTACTTC	CASSYSGGKDEQYF
TRBD2	.	TRBJ2-5	TRBV5-1	TGCGCCAGCAGCTTGGCCAGGCGAGGACTAGCGGACCAAGAGACCCAGTACTTC	CASSLARRGLADQETQYF
TRBD2	.	TRBJ2-5	TRBV30	TGTGCCTGGTCCCCCGGGACTAGCTGGGAGACCCAGTACTTC	CAWSPGTSWETQYF
.	.	TRBJ2-3	TRBV9	TGTGCCAGCAGCGTAGGAGGCGGATTGACAGATACGCAGTATTTT	CASSVGGGLTDTQYF
TRBD2	.	TRBJ2-1	TRBV14	TGTGCCAGCAGTTCTTGGGCTAGCGGAAACAATGAGCAGTTCTTC	CASSSWASGNNEQFF
TRBD2	.	TRBJ2-5	TRBV9	TGTGCCAGCAGCACCCGTAGCGGGAGTTCGTCGGAGACCCAGTACTTC	CASSTRSGSSSETQYF
.	.	TRBJ1-5	TRBV2	TGTGCCAGCAGTCATCACCCCCGACAGGCTAGCAATCAGCCCCAGCATTTT	CASSHHPRQASNQPQHF
.	.	TRBJ2-3	TRBV7-8	TGTGCCAGCAGCTTAATCTCTGGGGGCGCAGATACGCAGTATTTT	CASSLISGGADTQYF
TRBD1	.	TRBJ1-2	TRBV6-1	TGTGCCAGCTTAGACAGGGACCTTAACTATGGCTACACCTTC	CASLDRDLNYGYTF
.	.	TRBJ1-1	TRBV19	TGTGCCAGTACCTCCAGCTTGAGGACGACTGAAGCTTTCTTT	CASTSSLRTTEAFF
.	.	TRBJ1-2	TRBV5-6	TGTGCCAGCAGCTTTTGGAACGGCTATGGCTACACCTTC	CASSFWNGYGYTF
TRBD1	once	TRBJ2-5	TRBV7-9	TGTGCCAGCAGCGCCCGACAGGGACAAGAGACCCAGTACTTC	CASSARQGQETQYF
TRBD1	.	TRBJ1-3	TRBV5-1	TGCGCCAGCAGCTGGGCCCAGACAGGGCCGGAGGGAAACACCATATATTTT	CASSWAQTGPEGNTIYF
TRBD1	.	TRBJ2-5	TRBV15	TGTGCCACCAGCAGAGTCAGGACAGGCCAAGAGACCCAGTACTTC	CATSRVRTGQETQYF
TRBD1	.	TRBJ2-7	TRBV7-9	TGTGCCAGCAGCACACACCCCCGACAGGGGGTAAGCTACGAGCAGTACTTC	CASSTHPRQGVSYEQYF
.	once	TRBJ2-7	TRBV21-1	TGTGCCAGCAGCACCGCAGGGGCTACTTTGTACGAGCAGTACTTC	CASSTAGATLYEQYF
.	.	TRBJ2-3	TRBV7-9	TGTGCCAGCAGCTTTCCGGCAGATACGCAGTATTTT	CASSFPADTQYF
.	.	TRBJ2-5	TRBV5-4	TGTGCCAGCAGCTTTCCGGGGGAGGAGACCCAGTACTTC	CASSFPGEETQYF
TRBD1	.	TRBJ1-4	TRBV11-1	TGTGCCAGCAGCTCTAGAGGGACAGTCGGCGAAAAACTGTTTTTT	CASSSRGTVGEKLFF
TRBD2	.	TRBJ2-7	TRBV4-1	TGCGCCAGCAGCCAAGATCGCAGCGGGGTTACCTACGAGCAGTACTTC	CASSQDRSGVTYEQYF
.	.	TRBJ1-1	TRBV11-2	TGTGCCAGCAGCTTAGTTCCCAGGGGCGAAAACACTGAAGCTTTCTTT	CASSLVPRGENTEAFF
TRBD1	.	TRBJ2-1	TRBV11-2	TGTGCCAGCAGCCGGAACAGGGGTTCCTACAATGAGCAGTTCTTC	CASSRNRGSYNEQFF
.	.	TRBJ2-7	TRBV5-1	TGCGCCAGCAGCTTGGGTCCGATGGAGCAGTACTTC	CASSLGPMEQYF
.	.	TRBJ1-2	TRBV29-1	TGCAGCGCGGAAGCAGGGGTGGAGAACTATGGCTACACCTTC	CSAEAGVENYGYTF
.	.	TRBJ1-2	TRBV29-1	TGCAGCGTTGAAGGGGGGAGGACCTATGGCTACACCTTC	CSVEGGRTYGYTF
.	.	TRBJ2-7	TRBV4-1	TGCGCCAGCAGCCAAGAAGCCCCGGCCAAGACCTACGAGCAGTACTTC	CASSQEAPAKTYEQYF
.	.	TRBJ2-7	TRBV5-1	TGCGCCAGCAGCTTGGGGCTGTACACCCACGAGCAGTACTTC	CASSLGLYTHEQYF
.	.	TRBJ1-1	TRBV5-1	TGCGCCAGCAGCTTGGGCCAGGGAGCGGCCATTTTTGCTTTCTTT	CASSLGQGAAIFAFF
.	.	TRBJ2-5	TRBV6-5	TGTGCCAGCACCTCGGGGCGAATGGAGACCCAGTACTTC	CASTSGRMETQYF
.	.	TRBJ2-7	TRBV21-1	TGTGCCAGCAGCAAATCTTCCCTTTACGAGCAGTACTTC	CASSKSSLYEQYF
TRBD1	.	TRBJ1-5	TRBV2	TGTGCCAGCAAGCCCCAGGGGGTAAATCAGCCCCAGCATTTT	CASKPQGVNQPQHF
TRBD2	once	TRBJ2-7	TRBV27	TGTGCCAGCAGTCCATCCCGGCGGGAGATTTACGAGCAGTACTTC	CASSPSRREIYEQYF
.	.	TRBJ2-6	TRBV7-6	TGTGCCAGCAGCTCCTACGGGGTCGGGGCCAACGTCCTGACTTTC	CASSSYGVGANVLTF
.	.	TRBJ2-1	TRBV11-3	.	CASSFGAGSYNEQFF
.	.	TRBJ2-1	TRBV6-5	TGTGCCAGCAGTTACTCTACGGGAGAACGTTACAATGAGCAGTTCTTC	CASSYSTGERYNEQFF
.	.	TRBJ1-2	TRBV6-5	TGTGCCAGCAGTTACTCCGGACGAGCGGGTGGCTACACCTTC	CASSYSGRAGGYTF
.	.	TRBJ1-2	TRBV5-6	TGTGCCAGCAGCGGCCAGGAACACCCGCGATATGGCTACACCTTC	CASSGQEHPRYGYTF
.	.	TRBJ2-1	TRBV4-3	TGCGCCAGCAGCCAAGATATGCCGGCCAACAATGAGCAGTTCTTC	CASSQDMPANNEQFF